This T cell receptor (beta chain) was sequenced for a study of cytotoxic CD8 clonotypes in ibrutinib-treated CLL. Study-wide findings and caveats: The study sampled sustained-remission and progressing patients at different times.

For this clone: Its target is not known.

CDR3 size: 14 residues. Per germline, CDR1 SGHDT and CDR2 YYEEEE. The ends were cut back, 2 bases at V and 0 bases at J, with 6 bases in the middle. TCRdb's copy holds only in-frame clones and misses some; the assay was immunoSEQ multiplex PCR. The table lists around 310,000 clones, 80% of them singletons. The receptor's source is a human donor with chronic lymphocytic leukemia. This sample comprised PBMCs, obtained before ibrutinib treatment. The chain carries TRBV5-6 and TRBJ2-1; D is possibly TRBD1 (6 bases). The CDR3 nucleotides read TGTGCCAGCAGCTTCAGGGGCTCCTACAATGAGCAGTTCTTC. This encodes CASSFRGSYNEQFF.